The 22 T cell receptor beta chains reported below all come from one sample, sequenced in a study of human T cells and chemical hapten exposure. The sample's time point: patch test 2, 6 weeks after DPC sensitization. Sample treatment: therapeutic diphenylcyclopropenone sensitization with weekly scalp DPC. TCRdb ran MiXCR on the RACE reads and lists one entry per CDR3 protein. Of fewer than 85,000 distinct CDR3 sequences in the sample, approximately 10% were seen once. The sample consisted of whole blood, taken in connection with sensitization to the hapten diphenylcyclopropenone (DPC). These receptors were collected from a young man with alopecia areata. Some clones in this sample may be carry-over from other donors' samples.

This clonotype was seen a handful of times. The genes are TRBV7-3 and TRBJ2-7; possibly TRBD1 for D (6 bases). Germline assignment: CDR1 SGHTA and CDR2 FQGTGA. The V and J ends lost 5 bases and 4 bases respectively, with 12 bases between them. CDR3 length: 13 residues. CDR3 nucleotides: TGTGCCAGCAGCCAGGGACACGGTTACGAGCAGTACTTC. Translated: CASSQGHGYEQYF.

This clonotype was observed many times. The gene calls are TRBV9 and TRBJ2-3; 7 bases are a match to TRBD2. The CDR3 consists of 14 residues. CDR1 and CDR2 from the germline V gene are SGDLS and YYNGEE. Trimming took 3 bases from V and 2 from J; bases not matched to a gene: 3. The CDR3 reads CASSASGYTDTQYF. CDR3 bases: TGTGCCAGCAGCGCTAGCGGCTACACAGATACGCAGTATTTT.

The rearrangement uses TRBV7-8 and TRBJ2-1; 7 bases agree with TRBD1. The CDR3 has 14 amino acids. Looked up from germline, CDR1 is SGHVS and CDR2 is FQNEAQ. The junction had 6 bases not matched to a gene; V was cut back by 3 bases and J by 7 bases. The CDR3 DNA reads as TGTGCCAGCAGCTTGGACAGGTGGGGGAATGAGCAGTTCTTC. Protein sequence: CASSLDRWGNEQFF.

This clonotype showed up just a few times. The chain carries TRBV12-3 or TRBV12-4 and TRBJ2-1; D tentatively fits TRBD1 or TRBD2 (5 bases each). The germline V and J ends were trimmed by 0 bases and 7 bases, with 16 bases remaining between them. This CDR3 is 16 amino acids long. CDR3 residues: CASSLAGVGGWNEQFF. In DNA, the CDR3 is TGTGCCAGCAGTTTAGCCGGGGTTGGGGGTTGGAATGAGCAGTTCTTC.

Ten or more counts support this clonotype. Mismatch with germline at one junction end may stem from a read error. The chain recombines TRBV20-1 with TRBJ1-2; 10 positions match TRBD1. Germline V gene sequence: CDR1 DFQATT, CDR2 SNEGSKA (reference sequence). The CDR3 runs 11 residues. The CDR3 DNA reads TGCAGTGCTACCGGGACAGGGGTCTCAGGCTTC. Protein: CSATGTGVSGF.

The chain is built from TRBV29-1 and TRBJ1-1; D not certain. Germline values: CDR1 SQVTM, CDR2 ANQGSEA. The CDR3 extends over 13 amino acids. With 8 bases removed from V and 1 base from J, the gap between germline ends came to 14 bases. The CDR3 is CSTLESWNTEAFF. CDR3 sequence (DNA): TGCAGCACCTTGGAAAGTTGGAACACTGAAGCTTTCTTT.

This clonotype has ten or more counts. The chain has TRBV28 and TRBJ1-4; no definite D call. CDR3 size: 15 residues. Between the trimmed V and J ends, which lost 2 bases and 2 bases, there was a span of 9 bases. CDR1 is MDHEN and CDR2 is SYDVKM in the germline V gene. The CDR3 is CASSLRAVTNEKLFF. DNA for the CDR3: TGTGCCAGCAGTTTACGGGCGGTGACTAATGAAAAACTGTTTTTT.

The sample holds a few counts of this clonotype. The V gene is TRBV5-5, the J gene TRBJ2-7; tentatively, D is TRBD1 (6 bases). V lost 0 bases, J lost 2 bases, and 18 bases lay in between. Germline CDR1 and CDR2: SGHKS and YYEKEE (reference sequence). CDR3 size: 17 residues. CDR3 sequence (DNA): TGTGCCAGCAGCTTGGGTTTGCGGACAGACTTAACCTACGAGCAGTACGTC. Amino acid sequence: CASSLGLRTDLTYEQYV.

There are many counts of this clonotype. This chain connects TRBV10-3 to TRBJ2-3; D not resolved. Germline V gene sequence: CDR1 ENHRY, CDR2 SYGVKD. The CDR3 runs 15 residues. Trimming removed 0 bases from V and 8 bases from J, with 15 bases in between. In DNA form, the CDR3 reads TGTGCCATCAGTGAGTCGGAGTTTATCACACCTACGCAGTATTTT. Translating it yields CAISESEFITPTQYF.

Only a few counts were recorded for this clonotype. The chain employs TRBV12-3 or TRBV12-4 and TRBJ2-5; the D call may be TRBD1 or TRBD2 (5 bases each). The length of the CDR3 is 15 residues. Trimming stripped 6 bases from V and 1 base from J, with 15 bases between. CDR3 in amino acids: CASRKGRLFQETQYF. As DNA, the CDR3 is TGTGCCAGCAGGAAGGGACGGCTCTTCCAAGAGACCCAGTACTTC.

The table lists this clonotype with many counts. J is TRBJ1-1 and V is TRBV18, with D possibly matching TRBD1 (6 bases). V lost 3 bases and J 5 bases, leaving 16 bases between the germline ends. Germline lookup yields CDR1 KGHSH and CDR2 LQKENI. This CDR3 has 15 amino acids. The CDR3 DNA follows: TGTGCCAGCTCACCCTTGAATCAGGGGAGGACTGAAGCTTTCTTT. Translating gives CASSPLNQGRTEAFF.

The chain is built from TRBV6-2 or TRBV6-3 and TRBJ2-7; D perhaps matches TRBD2 (6 bases). Trimming stripped 5 bases from V and 3 bases from J, with 14 bases between. Looked up from germline, CDR1 is MNHEY and CDR2 is SVGEGT. The CDR3 consists of 14 residues. CDR3 region: CASSGAGGVYEQYF. DNA of the CDR3: TGTGCCAGCAGTGGCGCCGGGGGAGTCTACGAGCAGTACTTC.

This clonotype was counted at least ten times. V and J are TRBV11-2 and TRBJ2-3; the match to TRBD1 covers 9 bases. Germline CDR1 and CDR2: SGHAT and FQNNGV. The CDR3 extends over 16 amino acids. V shed 4 bases and J 3 bases; nucleotides not matched to a gene: 8. This chain's CDR3 is CASSSLQGASTDTQYF. The DNA of the CDR3 is TGTGCCAGCAGCTCGTTACAGGGGGCGTCGACAGATACGCAGTATTTT.

The chain is built from TRBV4-1 and TRBJ1-2; TRBD1 aligns across 12 bases. CDR1 and CDR2 (germline): MGHRA, YSYEKL. J lost 8 bases, V lost 1 base, and 2 bases had no gene match. CDR3 length: 14 amino acids. In DNA form, the CDR3 reads TGCGCCAGCAGCCAAGGAGGGACAGGGGGCGGCTACACCTTC. As protein: CASSQGGTGGGYTF.

This clonotype was seen a handful of times. The V gene is TRBV6-1, the J gene TRBJ1-1; D uncertain. In germline, CDR1 is MNHNS, CDR2 SASEGT. The V end lost 1 base, the J end lost 2 bases, and 5 bases lay between the germline ends. The length of the CDR3 is 13 residues. CDR3 DNA: TGTGCCAGCAGTGAAGACTCCAACACTGAAGCTTTCTTT. It encodes CASSEDSNTEAFF.

The chain carries TRBV12-3 or TRBV12-4 and TRBJ2-1; TRBD2 might be the D (6 bases). This CDR3 comprises 14 residues. Trimming pared 3 bases from V and 9 bases from J, leaving 15 bases between. The CDR3, as DNA: TGTGCCAGCAGTTTGCGCGGAGCGGGCGCTGAGCAGTTCTTC. Its protein is CASSLRGAGAEQFF.

This clonotype has only a few counts. This chain links TRBV20-1 with TRBJ2-1; 7 bases are shared with TRBD2. The CDR3 extends over 14 amino acids. Germline V gene data show CDR1 as DFQATT and CDR2 as SNEGSKA (reference sequence). With 3 bases clipped from V and 7 bases from J, the junction kept 9 bases outside the gene matches. The CDR3 coding sequence is TGCAGTGCTAGGGGCGGGGGTTTTAGTAATGAGCAGTTCTTC. This codes for CSARGGGFSNEQFF.

This clonotype was counted a few times. The chain uses TRBV19 and TRBJ2-3; D is undetermined. The germline V gene has CDR1 LNHDA and CDR2 SQIVND (reference sequence). V was trimmed by 4 bases and J by 0 bases, leaving 8 bases between them. CDR3 length: 14 residues. CDR3 nucleotides: TGTGCCAGTAGTACGACCACTAGCACAGATACGCAGTATTTT. As protein: CASSTTTSTDTQYF.

This clonotype was seen more than once but under ten times. This chain links TRBV3-1 with TRBJ1-1, with D hard to call. V lost 2 bases to trimming and J lost 1 base, with 8 bases between them. The CDR3 covers 14 residues. Germline CDR1 and CDR2: LGHDT and YNNKEL (reference sequence). CDR3 protein: CASSQHNTNTEAFF. The CDR3 region has the DNA TGTGCCAGCAGCCAACATAACACGAACACTGAAGCTTTCTTT.

This chain links TRBV18 with TRBJ1-6; the match to TRBD1 covers 10 bases. The CDR3 runs 16 residues. Looked up from germline, CDR1 is KGHSH and CDR2 is LQKENI. V lost 3 bases to trimming and J lost 10 bases; unmatched junction nucleotides: 9. CDR3 nucleotides: TGTGCCAGCTCACCGCTGGGACAGGGGTTAGGATCACCCCTCCACTTT. This encodes CASSPLGQGLGSPLHF.

This clonotype was detected many times. The J gene is TRBJ2-5, the V gene TRBV6-1; perhaps TRBD2 as D (5 bases). This CDR3 is 13 amino acids long. Germline V gene lookup returns CDR1 MNHNS and CDR2 SASEGT. V lost 1 base and J 3 bases, leaving 6 bases between the germline ends. The CDR3, as DNA: TGTGCCAGCAGTGAAGGGACTGAAGAGACCCAGTACTTC. Its protein is CASSEGTEETQYF.

The chain combines TRBV19 with TRBJ1-1; D not certain. This CDR3 is built from 11 residues. Looked up from germline, CDR1 is LNHDA and CDR2 is SQIVND (reference sequence). Trimming pared 1 base from V and 6 bases from J, leaving 3 bases between. CDR3 region: CASSIGPEAFF. The CDR3, as DNA: TGTGCCAGTAGTATAGGTCCTGAAGCTTTCTTT.